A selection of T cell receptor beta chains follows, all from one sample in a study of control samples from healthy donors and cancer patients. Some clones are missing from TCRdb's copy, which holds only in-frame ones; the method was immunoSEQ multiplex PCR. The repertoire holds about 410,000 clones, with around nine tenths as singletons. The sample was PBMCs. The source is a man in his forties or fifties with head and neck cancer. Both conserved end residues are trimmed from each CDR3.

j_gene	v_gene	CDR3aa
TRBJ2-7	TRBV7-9	ASSFRERGRYEQY
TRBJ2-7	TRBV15	ATSRGLAGVGEQY
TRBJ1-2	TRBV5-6	ASSSLAGPTYGYT
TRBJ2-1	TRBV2	ASSFQTGTSAYNEQF
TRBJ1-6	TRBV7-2	ASGRPYNSPLH
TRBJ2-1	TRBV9	ASSPRGGSEYNEQF
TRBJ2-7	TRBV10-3	AISETAVEQY
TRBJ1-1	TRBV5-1	ASRTGGAMNTEAF
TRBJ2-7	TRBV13	ASSPGRRNDEQY
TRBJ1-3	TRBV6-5	ASSSENTIY
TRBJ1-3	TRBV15	ATSRDQGFSGNTIY
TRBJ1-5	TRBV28	ASSPPGGYGNQPQH
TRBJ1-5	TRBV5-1	ASSFEGNSNQPQH
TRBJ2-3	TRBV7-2	ASSPADTQY
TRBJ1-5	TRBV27	ASKVDRGPQPQH
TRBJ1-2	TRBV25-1	ASSEWGVTGMNGYT
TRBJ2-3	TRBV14	ASSQEDTQY
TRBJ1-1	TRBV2	ASMNTEAF
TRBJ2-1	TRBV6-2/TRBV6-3	ASSPPRRDNEQF
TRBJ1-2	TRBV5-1	ASSFAGGNYGYT
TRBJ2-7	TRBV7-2	ASSLTGQNYEQY
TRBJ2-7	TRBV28	ASSLSGGSPYEQY
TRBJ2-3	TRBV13	ASSLGLAESTDTQY
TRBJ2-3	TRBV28	ASSLTGKHRVTQY
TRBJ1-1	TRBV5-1	ASSLVVGHTEAF
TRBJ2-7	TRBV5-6	ASSLGQHSYEQY
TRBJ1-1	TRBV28	ASTPPDRLNTEAF
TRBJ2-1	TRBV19	ASSIDDRGFEQF
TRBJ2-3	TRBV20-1	SASHRASTDTQY
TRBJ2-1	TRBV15	ATSSPGQGINEQF
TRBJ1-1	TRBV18	ASSKTTGEEAF
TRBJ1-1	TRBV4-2	ASSQVGQMNTEAF
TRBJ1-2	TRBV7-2	ASSLGGKSDYGYT
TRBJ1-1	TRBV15	ATSRGLGTENTEAF
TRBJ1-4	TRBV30	AWGGTVEKLF
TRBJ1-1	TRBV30	AWRILANTEAF
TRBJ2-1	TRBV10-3	AISEPLGSYNEQF
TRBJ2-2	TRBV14	ASSAVRTGELF
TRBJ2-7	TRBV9	ASSVAMGGETEQY
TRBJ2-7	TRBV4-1	ASSQVRAGNCHEQY
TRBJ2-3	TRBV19	ASSIGVGSTDTQY